The clone carrying this TCR beta chain has only a few counts. Its antigen is still unknown. Trimming left V 3 bases short and J 0 bases short, with 10 bases between. Germline V gene lookup returns CDR1 SGHDN and CDR2 FVKESK. CDR3 length equals 15 residues. The sample is drawn from a study of CD4 T cells in relation to SARS-CoV-2 and coronaviruses. Study context: Negative control cultures got HIV-1 Nef peptides or no peptide.

Study-level results: Approximately 65% of donors had memory CD4+ clonotypes crossrecognizing SARS-CoV-2 and common cold coronavirus spike.

Before the COVID-19 pandemic, during about 2010-2018, CD4+ T cells were taken from unexposed donors. CD4+ T cells were isolated from the cells after 10 days of culture. Cells permitting, SARS-CoV-2 S/N and four cold-coronavirus spikes were tested on unexposed-donor CD4+ T cells. TCRdb's table, derived via immunoSEQ multiplex PCR, lists solely in-frame clones and lacks some. The table includes about 26,000 clones, around 73% detected once. The sequenced sample was CD4+ T cells from PBMCs, cultured in vitro. The V and J genes are TRBV14 and TRBJ2-3; no reliable D call. The sequence came from a human donor in good health. CDR3 residues: CASSHGTSSTDTQYF. Here the CDR3 DNA reads TGTGCCAGCAGCCATGGAACATCTAGCACAGATACGCAGTATTTT.